Following are 17 T cell receptor beta chains from one sample sequenced in a study of cytomegalovirus exposure and HLA in healthy donors. In the PCR, 60 Vbeta and 13 Jbeta primers were used. TCRdb's table, derived via immunoSEQ multiplex PCR, lists solely in-frame clones and lacks some. The data show about 190,000 clones, around 79% seen once. Sequencing input: PBMCs. The receptors come from a woman between 50 and 59 years old in good health and CMV-seronegative.

V is TRBV27 and J is TRBJ2-2; 10 positions match TRBD1. The CDR3 totals 17 residues. Germline trimming cut 6 bases from V and 0 bases from J; bases unmatched to any gene: 7. Germline values: CDR1 MNHEY, CDR2 SMNVEV (reference sequence). The CDR3 region has the DNA TGTGCCAGCAGCCCGGGACAGGGGATATCGAACACCGGGGAGCTGTTTTTT. Translated, it gives CASSPGQGISNTGELFF.

Comments on this clone: The junction departs from germline at one end; a sequencing error may be responsible. The chain has TRBV7-7 and TRBJ2-7; tentatively, D is TRBD1 (5 bases). CDR3 length equals 13 residues. CDR1 is SSHAT, CDR2 FNYEAQ, per germline (reference sequence). The CDR3 DNA is TGTGCTAGCAGCTTAGGGGCTGGGTACGAGCAGTACTTC. Protein product: CASSLGAGYEQYF.

The chain carries TRBV9 and TRBJ2-1; 14 bases are shared with TRBD2. Looked up from germline, CDR1 is SGDLS and CDR2 is YYNGEE. CDR3 length: 21 residues. With V trimmed by 5 bases and J by 10 bases, 26 bases remained unmatched. In nucleotides, the CDR3 is TGTGCCAGCAGTTCGGATATCCGGGGACTAGCGGGAGTCGGGGGGAATCGAGAGCAGTTCTTC. Protein: CASSSDIRGLAGVGGNREQFF.

V and J are TRBV29-1 and TRBJ2-7; TRBD1 matches 7 bases. CDR1 SQVTM and CDR2 ANQGSEA come from the germline V gene. The CDR3 runs to 12 residues. V lost 7 bases and J lost 5; bases outside the gene matches: 8. CDR3 in DNA: TGCAGCGGCGGGCCAGGGGGAAACGAGCAGTACTTC. It encodes CSGGPGGNEQYF.

This clone was seen only a few times. The chain has TRBV5-1 and TRBJ1-1; 7 positions agree with TRBD1. CDR3 length: 14 amino acids. Trimming removed 4 bases from V and 1 base from J; junction bases left unmatched: 4. Germline V CDR1 and CDR2: SGHRS, YFSETQ. The CDR3 bases are TGCGCCAGCAGCGTAGACAGGGCGAACACTGAAGCTTTCTTT. This encodes CASSVDRANTEAFF.

This chain joins TRBV7-2 and TRBJ1-5; D remains ambiguous. Germline CDR1 is SGHTA and CDR2 is FQGNSA. With 5 bases removed from V and 7 bases from J, the gap between germline ends came to 12 bases. This CDR3 is 13 amino acids long. In DNA, the CDR3 is TGTGCCAGCAGCCCAACTCCACAGCAGCCCCAGCATTTT. Residues: CASSPTPQQPQHF. Together with reference TRBV7-2 and TRBJ1-5, the CDR3 gives the full variable domain: GAGVSQSPSNKVTEKGKDVELRCDPISGHTALYWYRQSLGQGLEFLIYFQGNSAPDKSGLPSDRFSAERTGGSVSTLTIQRTQQEDSAVYLCASSPTPQQPQHFGDGTRLSIL.

This clone was observed a few times. This rearrangement joins TRBV6-1 to TRBJ1-6; D is ambiguous. This CDR3 region has 13 residues. Germline CDR1 reads MNHNS; CDR2 reads SASEGT. V was pared by 5 bases and J by 2 bases, with 4 bases between. The CDR3 bases are TGTGCCAGCAGTTCAGCCTATAATTCACCCCTCCACTTT. Translated, it gives CASSSAYNSPLHF.

A few counts support this clone. CDR3 residues: CASSEKGLVRYF. CDR3 DNA sequence: TGTGCCAGCAGTGAAAAAGGTCTAGTAAGGTACTTC. V is TRBV6-1 and J is TRBJ2-5; D uncertain. The CDR3 has 12 amino acids. V was shortened by 2 bases and J by 13 bases, with 14 bases between the two germline ends. The germline CDR1 and CDR2 sequences are MNHNS and SASEGT.

The chain carries TRBV7-2 and TRBJ1-1; no reliable D call. The CDR3 runs to 15 residues. Looked up from germline, CDR1 is SGHTA and CDR2 is FQGNSA. Deletions cut 1 base from V and 1 base from J, with 10 bases between. CDR3 sequence reads: CASSLERVRNTEAFF. CDR3 DNA sequence: TGTGCCAGCAGCTTAGAGAGGGTGAGGAACACTGAAGCTTTCTTT.

This clone appeared a few times. This chain connects TRBV27 to TRBJ1-2, with D maybe TRBD1 (5 bases). CDR1 is MNHEY and CDR2 is SMNVEV in the germline V gene (reference sequence). CDR3 size: 13 residues. Trimming cost V 4 bases and J 4 bases, with 10 bases left between them. The CDR3 reads CASSSRDSYGYTF. The CDR3 DNA is TGTGCCAGCAGTTCCCGGGACTCCTATGGCTACACCTTC.

This clone has only one observation. This sequence joins TRBV5-4 and TRBJ2-7, with 9 bases that match TRBD2. The CDR3 is 14 residues long. The J segment lost 2 bases and the V segment lost 5 bases, leaving 5 bases of the junction unmatched. Germline V lookup: CDR1 SGHNT, CDR2 YYREEE (reference sequence). CDR3 sequence reads: CASRSTSGAYEQYF. The CDR3 DNA is TGTGCCAGCAGGTCGACTAGCGGAGCCTACGAGCAGTACTTC.

This clone was seen more than once but under ten times. The chain recombines TRBV7-2 with TRBJ1-2, with D perhaps TRBD1 (5 bases). The germline V and J ends were trimmed by 1 base and 4 bases, with 13 bases remaining between them. From germline, CDR1 is SGHTA and CDR2 FQGNSA. CDR3 length: 15 amino acids. This CDR3 is CASSLDQGSTYGYTF. CDR3 nucleotides: TGTGCCAGCAGCTTAGACCAGGGATCGACCTATGGCTACACCTTC.

J is TRBJ2-1 and V is TRBV6-4; 9 bases map to TRBD2. The germline gives CDR1 MRHNA, CDR2 SNTAGT. The V segment lost 8 bases and the J segment 3 bases; nucleotides outside the gene matches: 8. The CDR3 loop spans 15 amino acids. Written as DNA, the CDR3 is TGTGCCAGCTCCCGGGGGACTAGCAGCTACAATGAGCAGTTCTTC. It yields the protein CASSRGTSSYNEQFF.

The count of this clone is one. The rearrangement joins TRBV9 to TRBJ2-5, with 10 bases that match TRBD2. The germline V gene encodes CDR1 SGDLS and CDR2 YYNGEE. The CDR3 has 17 residues. The V segment lost 0 bases and the J segment 3 bases; nucleotides outside the gene matches: 8. As DNA, the CDR3 is TGTGCCAGCAGCGTAGAAGTGAGAGCGGGGGGGGAAGAGACCCAGTACTTC. Its translation: CASSVEVRAGGEETQYF.

The chain couples TRBV5-1 to TRBJ2-1; 7 positions match TRBD2. V lost 0 bases, J lost 1 base, and 4 bases stayed unmatched. The CDR3 is 16 amino acids. The germline CDR1 and CDR2 sequences are SGHRS and YFSETQ. This CDR3 is CASSLAVGGSYNEQFF. As DNA, the CDR3 is TGCGCCAGCAGCTTGGCCGTGGGGGGGTCCTACAATGAGCAGTTCTTC.

The rearrangement links TRBV6-5 to TRBJ1-1; 7 bases map to TRBD1. With V trimmed by 6 bases and J by 5 bases, 9 bases remained unmatched. Looked up from germline, CDR1 is MNHEY and CDR2 is SVGAGI. The CDR3 is 14 amino acids. Written as DNA, the CDR3 is TGTGCCAGCAGGCCGGGACAGAGAAAAACTGAAGCTTTCTTT. Its protein product is CASRPGQRKTEAFF.

This clone has only one observation. The chain links TRBV7-9 to TRBJ1-2; D not certain. With 6 bases removed from V and 7 bases from J, the gap between germline ends came to 9 bases. CDR1 SEHNR and CDR2 FQNEAQ come from the germline V gene (reference sequence). The length of the CDR3 is 11 residues. This CDR3 is CASRFRFGYTF. DNA for the CDR3: TGTGCCAGCAGGTTTCGTTTTGGCTACACCTTC.